A single sample gave rise to the 22 T cell receptor beta chains below, sequenced in a study of OX40 agonist ivuxolimab in advanced cancers. Clones were sequenced by immunoSEQ multiplex PCR, and TCRdb holds only the in-frame ones, with some missing. The table includes over 30,000 clones, 89% detected once. Here the sequenced sample was CD4+ or CD8+ T cells sorted from blood, taken in a trial of the OX40 agonist ivuxolimab. The receptors here all came from an adult with an advanced solid tumor such as melanoma, head and neck, liver or kidney cancer.

The rearrangement links TRBV4-3 to TRBJ2-1; D gene uncertain. V was clipped by 4 bases and J by 5 bases, with 12 bases between them. This CDR3 comprises 14 residues. Germline V gene data show CDR1 as LGHNA and CDR2 as YSLEER. The CDR3 nucleotides read TGCGCCAGCAGCCGAGCGATACAAAACAATGAGCAGTTCTTC. This sequence encodes CASSRAIQNNEQFF.

The CDR3 DNA sequence: TGTGCCAGCAGTTATCGCAGCGGGGGCACAGATACGCAGTATTTT. Protein: CASSYRSGGTDTQYF. The chain is built from TRBV28 and TRBJ2-3; 7 bases line up with TRBD2. V shed 4 bases and J 1 base; nucleotides not matched to a gene: 5. CDR1 is MDHEN, CDR2 SYDVKM, per germline. CDR3 length equals 15 residues.

The chain couples TRBV30 to TRBJ1-2; unclear D gene. V shed 0 bases and J shed 3 bases, with 5 bases lying between them. The CDR3 has 12 residues. Germline CDR1 and CDR2: GTSNPN and SVGIG (reference sequence). The CDR3 is CAWSVHHYGYTF. CDR3 nucleotide sequence: TGTGCCTGGAGTGTACACCACTATGGCTACACCTTC. The entire variable domain, with the rest obtained from reference TRBV30 and TRBJ1-2, is as follows: SQTIHQWPATLVQPVGSPLSLECTVEGTSNPNLYWYRQAAGRGLQLLFYSVGIGQISSEVPQNLSASRPQDRQFILSSKKLLLSDSGFYLCAWSVHHYGYTFGSGTRLTVV.

V gene TRBV11-1 combines with J gene TRBJ2-1, with D unclear. The germline V gene has CDR1 SGHAT and CDR2 FQDESV (reference sequence). This CDR3 spans 14 amino acids. V was trimmed by 2 bases and J by 0 bases, leaving 5 bases between them. The CDR3: CASSLRSSYNEQFF. The CDR3 DNA sequence: TGTGCCAGCAGCTTAAGAAGCTCCTACAATGAGCAGTTCTTC.

The rearrangement joins TRBV5-1 to TRBJ2-7; D remains ambiguous. Trimming took 0 bases from V and 5 from J, leaving 18 bases between them. CDR3 length: 16 residues. Germline lookup yields CDR1 SGHRS and CDR2 YFSETQ. The CDR3 DNA sequence: TGCGCCAGCAGCTTGGGATTCGGACGTGAGGTCCACGAGCAGTACTTC. Protein product: CASSLGFGREVHEQYF.

The chain links TRBV7-9 to TRBJ2-1; D might be TRBD1 (5 bases). Germline V lookup: CDR1 SEHNR, CDR2 FQNEAQ (reference sequence). V shed 6 bases and J shed 5 bases, with 11 bases lying between them. The CDR3 loop spans 13 amino acids. The CDR3 coding sequence is TGTGCCAGCAGACAAGACAGAAACAATGAGCAGTTCTTC. Its translation: CASRQDRNNEQFF.

V is TRBV5-6 and J is TRBJ2-5; 9 bases are a match to TRBD1. Germline V gene lookup returns CDR1 SGHDT and CDR2 YYEEEE. The V and J ends lost 0 bases and 4 bases, in that order; junction bases with no gene match: 4. The CDR3 extends over 15 amino acids. The CDR3 nucleotides are TGTGCCAGCAGCTTGGCCTGGACAGGGGCAGAGACCCAGTACTTC. This encodes CASSLAWTGAETQYF. The full variable domain, its missing parts supplied by reference TRBV5-6 and TRBJ2-5, is DAGVTQSPTHLIKTRGQQVTLRCSPKSGHDTVSWYQQALGQGPQFIFQYYEEEERQRGNFPDRFSGHQFPNYSSELNVNALLLGDSALYLCASSLAWTGAETQYFGPGTRLLVL.

This chain connects TRBV10-1 to TRBJ1-2, with D hard to call. Germline CDR1 WNHNN, CDR2 SYGVQD (reference sequence). The CDR3 extends over 11 amino acids. V lost 10 bases to trimming and J lost 4 bases, with 10 bases between them. CDR3 in amino acids: CATRKTYGYTF. DNA of the CDR3: TGCGCCACGCGAAAGACCTATGGCTACACCTTC.

V gene TRBV7-3 combines with J gene TRBJ2-5; 10 bases match TRBD1. The CDR3 runs to 14 residues. Germline trimming cut 5 bases from V and 4 bases from J; bases unmatched to any gene: 4. Germline values: CDR1 SGHTA, CDR2 FQGTGA. The chain's CDR3 is CASSMTGGRETQYF. The CDR3 bases are TGTGCCAGCAGCATGACAGGGGGCCGAGAGACCCAGTACTTC.

The CDR3: CASSRDPEGEKLFF. The CDR3 region has the DNA TGCGCCAGCAGCAGGGACCCGGAGGGGGAAAAACTGTTTTTT. The gene calls are TRBV5-1 and TRBJ1-4; maybe TRBD1 (5 bases). V dropped 4 bases and J dropped 8 bases, with 15 bases sitting between them. The germline V gene has CDR1 SGHRS and CDR2 YFSETQ. The CDR3 length is 14 residues.

This rearrangement joins TRBV5-1 to TRBJ2-2; D is possibly TRBD1 (6 bases). Germline CDR1 SGHRS, CDR2 YFSETQ. The CDR3 extends over 14 amino acids. V was pared by 0 bases and J by 8 bases, with 11 bases between. CDR3 amino acids: CASSLDRAAGELFF. The DNA of the CDR3 is TGCGCCAGCAGCTTGGACAGGGCAGCTGGGGAGCTGTTTTTT. The variable domain in full, with the rest retrieved from reference TRBV5-1 and TRBJ2-2, is KAGVTQTPRYLIKTRGQQVTLSCSPISGHRSVSWYQQTPGQGLQFLFEYFSETQRNKGNFPGRFSGRQFSNSRSEMNVSTLELGDSALYLCASSLDRAAGELFFGEGSRLTVL.

This sequence joins TRBV7-6 and TRBJ1-4, with D tentatively TRBD1 (5 bases). Trimming took off 2 bases at V and 5 bases at J, with 15 bases between the two ends. The CDR3 is 16 amino acids. Germline CDR1 is SGHVS and CDR2 is FNYEAQ. In nucleotides, the CDR3 is TGTGCCAGCAGCTTACATCTCGTCGGGGGAAATGAAAAACTGTTTTTT. Its translation: CASSLHLVGGNEKLFF.

The rearrangement links TRBV5-1 to TRBJ2-1, with D tentatively TRBD1 (5 bases). V dropped 7 bases and J dropped 5 bases, with 13 bases sitting between them. The CDR3 contains 13 residues. The germline V gene encodes CDR1 SGHRS and CDR2 YFSETQ. The DNA of the CDR3 is TGCGCCAGCTCCAGACAGACAAACAATGAGCAGTTCTTC. It encodes CASSRQTNNEQFF. The entire variable domain, with the rest obtained from reference TRBV5-1 and TRBJ2-1, is as follows: KAGVTQTPRYLIKTRGQQVTLSCSPISGHRSVSWYQQTPGQGLQFLFEYFSETQRNKGNFPGRFSGRQFSNSRSEMNVSTLELGDSALYLCASSRQTNNEQFFGPGTRLTVL.

The V and J genes are TRBV18 and TRBJ1-6; D is possibly TRBD1 (5 bases). The CDR3 runs 18 residues. Per germline, CDR1 KGHSH and CDR2 LQKENI. V was pared by 3 bases and J by 5 bases, with 20 bases between. CDR3 coding DNA: TGTGCCAGCTCACCCTTATCCCGACAGTCCGGCCATAATTCACCCCTCCACTTT. It translates to CASSPLSRQSGHNSPLHF. Using reference TRBV18 and TRBJ1-6 for the parts outside the CDR3, the full variable domain is NAGVMQNPRHLVRRRGQEARLRCSPMKGHSHVYWYRQLPEEGLKFMVYLQKENIIDESGMPKERFSAEFPKEGPSILRIQQVVRGDSAAYFCASSPLSRQSGHNSPLHFGNGTRLTVT.

The chain uses TRBV11-2 and TRBJ2-7; 7 nucleotides agree with TRBD1. Germline CDR1 and CDR2: SGHAT and FQNNGV. The ends lost 3 bases at V and 2 bases at J; junction bases unmatched: 1. The CDR3 has 13 residues. Here the CDR3 reads CASSLDRTYEQYF. DNA of the CDR3: TGTGCCAGCAGCTTGGACAGGACCTACGAGCAGTACTTC. Variable domain in full (rest from reference TRBV11-2 and TRBJ2-7): EAGVAQSPRYKIIEKRQSVAFWCNPISGHATLYWYQQILGQGPKLLIQFQNNGVVDDSQLPKDRFSAERLKGVDSTLKIQPAKLEDSAVYLCASSLDRTYEQYFGPGTRLTVT.

The CDR3, as DNA: TGTGCCAGCAGTTATGATATTGGGGATAACACTGAAGCTTTCTTT. It translates to CASSYDIGDNTEAFF. The chain carries TRBV6-5 and TRBJ1-1; the D is unclear. Trimming removed 3 bases at V and 2 bases at J, with 13 bases between. Germline V lookup: CDR1 MNHEY, CDR2 SVGAGI. The CDR3 contains 15 residues.

This chain links TRBV28 with TRBJ1-1, with D tentatively TRBD1 (6 bases). Trimming pared 6 bases from V and 1 base from J, leaving 9 bases between. In germline, CDR1 is MDHEN, CDR2 SYDVKM. The CDR3 runs 13 residues. The CDR3 region is CASRGGPNTEAFF. Here the CDR3 DNA reads TGTGCCAGCAGAGGGGGGCCGAACACTGAAGCTTTCTTT.

The chain employs TRBV6-1 and TRBJ2-7; tentatively, D is TRBD2 (6 bases). The V gene's germline CDR1 is MNHNS and CDR2 SASEGT. V dropped 3 bases and J dropped 3 bases, with 12 bases sitting between them. The CDR3 is 14 residues long. CDR3: CASSEGGPIYEQYF. The CDR3 DNA reads as TGTGCCAGCAGTGAGGGGGGACCGATCTACGAGCAGTACTTC.

This chain uses TRBV7-9 with TRBJ1-2; no firm D call. Germline-derived CDR1 and CDR2 are SEHNR and FQNEAQ (reference sequence). The V and J ends lost 4 bases and 7 bases respectively, with 19 bases between them. The CDR3 length is 15 residues. The CDR3, as DNA: TGTGCCAGCAGCTCACAGACCTACCTTGCGGTTGGCTACACCTTC. It codes for CASSSQTYLAVGYTF.

The chain joins TRBV30 to TRBJ2-7; TRBD1 might be the D (5 bases). The V gene lost 0 bases and the J gene lost 1 base, with 13 bases spanning the gap. CDR3 size: 15 residues. Per the germline V gene, CDR1 is GTSNPN and CDR2 is SVGIG (reference sequence). This CDR3 is CAWSVAKGMSYEQYF. The CDR3 bases are TGTGCCTGGAGTGTAGCGAAGGGGATGTCCTACGAGCAGTACTTC.

This clone was picked up a small number of times. V usage is TRBV9 and J usage is TRBJ2-5, with a possible D match to TRBD1 (6 bases). The germline gives CDR1 SGDLS, CDR2 YYNGEE. V was cut by 8 bases and J by 4 bases, with 12 bases left in between. The length of the CDR3 is 12 residues. The CDR3 DNA follows: TGTGCCAGGGGGGCCCCGCGAGAGACCCAGTACTTC. This encodes CARGAPRETQYF.

The J gene is TRBJ2-7, the V gene TRBV6-1; TRBD2 matches 9 bases. V was clipped by 4 bases and J by 9 bases; unmatched bases: 10. This CDR3 spans 14 amino acids. The germline CDR1 and CDR2 sequences are MNHNS and SASEGT. The CDR3 DNA reads TGTGCCAGCAGTGTCGGGCGGGAGGGCCAGGTGCAGTACTTC. Its translation is CASSVGREGQVQYF.